The 12 T cell receptor beta chains below were found in one sample sequenced in a study of a mutant IDH1 vaccine in newly diagnosed glioma. Only in-frame clones appear in the TCRdb table, and some are missing; sequencing was by immunoSEQ multiplex PCR. The table lists more than 35,000 clones, about 86% of them singletons, with 4.5% to 5.5% in the top ten. Their antigens are not known. Time point specified: week 35, safety follow-up. Vaccination used 300 ug of mutant IDH1 20-mer peptide per dose, with topical imiquimod. Here the sequenced sample was PBMCs, taken from a glioma patient whose treatment included an IDH1 peptide vaccine. The receptors stem from a middle-aged woman with glioma. Some clones in this sample may be carry-over from other donors' samples.

This sequence joins TRBV5-1 and TRBJ2-1; D remains unclear. The CDR3 is made up of 16 amino acids. Trimming removed 0 bases at V and 0 bases at J, with 10 bases between. Germline CDR1 and CDR2: SGHRS and YFSETQ. The CDR3 DNA reads TGCGCCAGCAGCTTGGCCGCGGCGAGCTCCTACAATGAGCAGTTCTTC. Protein: CASSLAAASSYNEQFF.

This clone has a single count. V gene TRBV29-1 combines with J gene TRBJ1-1; no definite D call. The length of the CDR3 is 13 residues. Germline lookup yields CDR1 SQVTM and CDR2 ANQGSEA. The ends were cut back, 7 bases at V and 3 bases at J, with 15 bases in the middle. As DNA, the CDR3 is TGCAGCGCTAATCTCCAAAGGGACACTGAAGCTTTCTTT. As protein: CSANLQRDTEAFF.

This clone was seen a few times. The chain links TRBV19 to TRBJ1-1; the match to TRBD1 covers 8 bases. This CDR3 spans 12 amino acids. CDR1 and CDR2 from the germline V gene are LNHDA and SQIVND (reference sequence). V lost 7 bases to trimming and J lost 6 bases; unmatched junction nucleotides: 4. CDR3 bases: TGTGCCAGTACCCCAGGGGGCCCTGAAGCTTTCTTT. This sequence encodes CASTPGGPEAFF.

The chain carries TRBV7-9 and TRBJ1-2; D ambiguous. The CDR3 has 11 residues. The germline CDR1 and CDR2 sequences are SEHNR and FQNEAQ (reference sequence). V was pared by 2 bases and J by 7 bases, with 5 bases between. The CDR3 coding sequence is TGTGCCAGCAGCTTACAGCCTGGCTACACCTTC. It encodes CASSLQPGYTF.

Concerning this clone: A read error may produce the germline difference seen at one junction end. CDR3 region: CASRLAVLSHEQYF. The CDR3, as DNA: TGTGCCAGCAGGCTAGCGGTACTCTCCCACGAGCAGTACTTC. The genes are TRBV7-8 and TRBJ2-7; 7 nucleotides line up with TRBD2. The CDR3 is 14 amino acids. The V gene's germline CDR1 is SGHVS and CDR2 FQNEAQ.

This sequence joins TRBV7-2 and TRBJ2-7, with 10 bases that match TRBD1. Germline-derived CDR1 and CDR2 are SGHTA and FQGNSA. After removal of 3 bases from V and 5 bases from J, the junction contained 7 bases not matched to a gene. The CDR3 covers 15 residues. The CDR3 nucleotides are TGTGCCAGCAGCTTGCGGGGACAGGGGTTCCACGAGCAGTACTTC. It encodes CASSLRGQGFHEQYF.

The chain couples TRBV7-2 to TRBJ2-1; tentatively, D is TRBD1 (6 bases). Trimming stripped 5 bases from V and 8 bases from J, with 13 bases between. In germline, CDR1 is SGHTA, CDR2 FQGNSA. There are 13 residues in the CDR3. The CDR3 loop reads CASSPDRTYEQFF. The CDR3 DNA is TGTGCCAGCAGCCCCGACAGGACGTATGAGCAGTTCTTC.

By share, this clone counts as medium-sized. The chain is built from TRBV29-1 and TRBJ1-1; D gene unclear. The germline CDR1 and CDR2 sequences are SQVTM and ANQGSEA. Trimming stripped 0 bases from V and 8 bases from J, with 10 bases between. This CDR3 is 12 amino acids long. CDR3 nucleotide sequence: TGCAGCGTTGAAGATTTGTGGAGCGAAGCTTTCTTT. Its protein is CSVEDLWSEAFF.

CDR3 protein: CASPFGLLGLQETQYF. The CDR3 DNA reads as TGCGCCAGCCCATTTGGCCTGTTGGGCCTACAAGAGACCCAGTACTTC. V is TRBV23-1 and J is TRBJ2-5; D gene unclear. TRBV23-1 qualifies as an ORF whose function is uncertain. V dropped 8 bases and J dropped 2 bases, with 21 bases sitting between them. The CDR3 is made up of 16 amino acids.

This chain uses TRBV5-1 with TRBJ2-7; TRBD2 aligns across 12 bases. The germline gives CDR1 SGHRS, CDR2 YFSETQ. The V segment lost 0 bases and the J segment 3 bases; nucleotides outside the gene matches: 7. The length of the CDR3 is 17 residues. The CDR3 bases are TGCGCCAGCAGCTTGGGGCTCCGACTAGCGGGAGTCTACGAGCAGTACTTC. Translated: CASSLGLRLAGVYEQYF.

The V and J genes are TRBV4-1 and TRBJ1-1; D is possibly TRBD1 (5 bases). CDR3 length: 17 amino acids. Germline lookup yields CDR1 MGHRA and CDR2 YSYEKL. The V gene lost 4 bases and the J gene lost 0 bases, with 18 bases spanning the gap. The chain's CDR3 is CASSPGQGIQMNTEAFF. The DNA for the CDR3 is TGCGCCAGCAGCCCCGGTCAGGGAATACAAATGAACACTGAAGCTTTCTTT.

The V gene is TRBV29-1, the J gene TRBJ2-2; the D is unclear. V lost 4 bases to trimming and J lost 7 bases, with 7 bases between them. The CDR3 sequence is 11 residues long. The germline V gene encodes CDR1 SQVTM and CDR2 ANQGSEA. CDR3: CSVGGGGELFF. For the CDR3, the DNA is TGCAGCGTTGGAGGTGGCGGGGAGCTGTTTTTT.